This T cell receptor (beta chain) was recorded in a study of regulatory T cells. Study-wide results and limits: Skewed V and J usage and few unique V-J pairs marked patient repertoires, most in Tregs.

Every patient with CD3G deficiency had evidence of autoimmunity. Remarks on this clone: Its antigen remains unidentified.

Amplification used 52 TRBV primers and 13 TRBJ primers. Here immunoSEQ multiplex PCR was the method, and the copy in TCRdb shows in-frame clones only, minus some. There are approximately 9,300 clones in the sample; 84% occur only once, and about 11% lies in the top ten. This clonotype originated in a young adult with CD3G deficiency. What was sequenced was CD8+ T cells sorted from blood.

CDR3 coding DNA: TGTGCCAGCAGCCCGAACCCGAGGCTTCTGTACTTC. Its translation: CASSPNPRLLYF. J is TRBJ2-7 and V is TRBV21-1; the D call in the table, TRBD2, was not verified against the DNA. TRBV21-1 is an annotated pseudogene. The CDR3 sequence is 12 residues long.